This TCR beta chain stems from a study of blood T cell repertoires in COVID-19. This CDR3 is built from 15 residues. Germline CDR1 and CDR2: SNHLY and FYNNEI. Assay used: immunoSEQ multiplex PCR; TCRdb lists only in-frame clones, some missing. The table includes about 82,000 clones, about 89% detected once. This clone came up a few times. One end of the junction does not line up with germline, which may come from a read error. The receptor's source is a woman aged 45 to 65 with acute COVID-19. The rearrangement uses TRBV2 and TRBJ1-2; D is possibly TRBD1 (6 bases). Source material: PBMCs or T cells enriched from blood (not recorded which). CDR3 nucleotides: TGTGCCAGCCGTGAAGAGGGGGGGGAAGGCTATGGCTACACCTTC. Translated, it gives CASREEGGEGYGYTF.